Detailed here is one T cell receptor (beta chain). The data originate from a study of blood T cell repertoires in COVID-19. J was trimmed by 2 bases and V by 10 bases; bases with no gene match: 3. Germline values: CDR1 LNHDA, CDR2 SQIVND (reference sequence). The CDR3 covers 14 residues. The data were produced by immunoSEQ multiplex PCR, yet TCRdb's version contains in-frame clones alone and is incomplete. Here the sample spans tens of thousands of clones, 70% to 80% being singletons. The sequence was obtained from a man over 45 with active or convalescent COVID-19. Sample: peripheral blood. J is TRBJ2-3 and V is TRBV19; 13 nucleotides agree with TRBD2. CDR3 in amino acids: CATGLAGDTDTQYF. In DNA, the CDR3 is TGTGCCACCGGACTAGCGGGGGACACAGATACGCAGTATTTT. Supplemented by reference TRBV19 and TRBJ2-3, the full variable domain reads DGGITQSPKYLFRKEGQNVTLSCEQNLNHDAMYWYRQDPGQGLRLIYYSQIVNDFQKGDIAEGYSVSREKKESFPLTVTSAQKNPTAFYLCATGLAGDTDTQYFGPGTRLTVL.